The rows below give T cell receptor beta chains drawn from one sample of a study of T cell changes during pregnancy in multiple sclerosis. The protocol was immunoSEQ multiplex PCR, while the TCRdb copy is restricted to in-frame clones and leaves out a portion. The table lists more than 95,000 clones, approximately 93% of them singletons. The specimen was peripheral blood, collected after pregnancy. Receptors were obtained from a female donor with multiple sclerosis, enrolled in a pregnancy study. Both conserved end residues are part of each CDR3.

j_gene	v_gene	CDR3aa
TRBJ1-1	TRBV10-3	CAISDGQGTTEAFF
TRBJ1-1	TRBV29-1	CSVSGSNLNTEAFF
TRBJ1-1	TRBV19	CASSIRGDTEAFF
TRBJ2-7	TRBV27	CASSLSRGVSYEQYF
TRBJ2-5	TRBV5-4	CASSLSGVETQYF
TRBJ2-3	TRBV5-1	CASSLFREGSTQYF
TRBJ2-5	TRBV5-1	CASSHGTSGIQETQYF
TRBJ2-1	TRBV27	CASTQTIPYNEQFF
TRBJ2-7	TRBV11-2	CASSPGQGLLYEQYF
TRBJ2-1	TRBV11-2	CASSPSIEWYNEQFF
TRBJ2-1	TRBV27	CASSLIPGAVNEQFF
TRBJ2-7	TRBV4-2	CASSQDTGRSASYEQYF
TRBJ1-4	TRBV5-1	CASSSTGFAEKLFF
TRBJ1-2	TRBV30	CAWDGTGNYGYTF
TRBJ2-1	TRBV4-2	CASSRSGGVYNEQFF
TRBJ2-2	TRBV15	CATTGTGYAGELFF
TRBJ1-1	TRBV10-1	CASMRPGGTEAFF
TRBJ1-1	TRBV9	CASSVEVSWGLLNTEAFF
TRBJ2-7	TRBV21-1	CASRTGDSYEQYF
TRBJ2-7	TRBV28	CASSLPSFGTTPGYEQYF
TRBJ2-1	TRBV30	CAWNMLRVGEQFF
TRBJ2-2	TRBV12-1	CASSTDRGRRTGELFF
TRBJ1-1	TRBV15	CATSRDFRANTEAFF
TRBJ2-2	TRBV18	CASSPQTGDHGELFF
TRBJ1-4	TRBV18	CASSPGAGRGEKLFF
TRBJ2-5	TRBV14	CASSQLGLTETQYF
TRBJ1-1	TRBV27	CASTRRGRAEAFF
TRBJ1-2	TRBV7-6	CASSPDSRSNYGYTF
TRBJ2-1	TRBV19	CASSRTSGSNEQFF
TRBJ2-3	TRBV9	CASSVGGTDTQYF
TRBJ2-3	TRBV4-1	CASSQDLGLAITDTQYF
TRBJ2-7	TRBV29-1	CSVGATTSGRKPSYEQYF
TRBJ2-7	TRBV7-6	CASSGTSGRASGEQYF
TRBJ2-2	TRBV25-1	CASSGLRQFANTGELFF
TRBJ1-3	TRBV7-9	CASSSRTGRRRNTIYF
TRBJ1-5	TRBV11-2	CASSFAGNQPQHF
TRBJ2-2	TRBV29-1	CSVAWTPNTGELFF
TRBJ1-4	TRBV10-3	CAISGTAVNEKLFF
TRBJ2-3	TRBV28	CASSSPWGSEDTQYF
TRBJ2-2	TRBV11-2	CASSLVGLIGANTGELFF
TRBJ1-1	TRBV28	CASSSPRTGLTEAFF
TRBJ1-2	TRBV28	CASSWGQGRGYTF
TRBJ2-5	TRBV6-5	CASSLGTGFQETQYF
TRBJ2-2	TRBV6-5	CASSLWTGSTGELFF
TRBJ1-4	TRBV5-6	CASSLSGTTNEKLFF
TRBJ1-2	TRBV5-8	CASSLAFNYGYTF
TRBJ1-6	TRBV16	CASSQSRSAYNSPLHF
TRBJ2-7	TRBV5-4	CASTWSSGNEQYF
TRBJ1-1	TRBV2	CASSELSGTEAFF
TRBJ1-2	TRBV7-8	CASSQGGDYGYTF
TRBJ2-7	TRBV4-1	CASSQDLVGAVQYF
TRBJ2-1	TRBV11-1	CASRPGLAAQNEQFF
TRBJ1-4	TRBV15	CATSSRVLGGEKLFF
TRBJ2-1	TRBV9	CASSAGTGDNEQFF
TRBJ1-6	TRBV6-8	CASSYSRSSYNSPLHF
TRBJ2-1	TRBV12-5	CASGSPGGWENEQFF
TRBJ1-3	TRBV29-1	CSVQPGQGSGNTIYF